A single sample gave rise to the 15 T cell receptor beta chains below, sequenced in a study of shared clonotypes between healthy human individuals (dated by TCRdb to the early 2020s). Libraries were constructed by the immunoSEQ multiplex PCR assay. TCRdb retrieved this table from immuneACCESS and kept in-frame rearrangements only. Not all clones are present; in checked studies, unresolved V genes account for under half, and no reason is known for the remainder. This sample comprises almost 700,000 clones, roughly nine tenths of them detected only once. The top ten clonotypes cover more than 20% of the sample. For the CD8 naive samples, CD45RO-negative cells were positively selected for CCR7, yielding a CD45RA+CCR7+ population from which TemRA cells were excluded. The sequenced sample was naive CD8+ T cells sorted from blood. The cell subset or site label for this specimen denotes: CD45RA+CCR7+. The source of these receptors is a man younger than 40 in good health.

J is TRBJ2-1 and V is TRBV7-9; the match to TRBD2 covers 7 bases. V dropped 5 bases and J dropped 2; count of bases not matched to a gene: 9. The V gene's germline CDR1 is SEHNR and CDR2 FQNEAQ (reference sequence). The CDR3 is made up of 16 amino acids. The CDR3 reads CASSDTTREAYNEQFF. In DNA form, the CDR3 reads TGTGCCAGCAGCGATACGACCCGGGAGGCCTACAATGAGCAGTTCTTC.

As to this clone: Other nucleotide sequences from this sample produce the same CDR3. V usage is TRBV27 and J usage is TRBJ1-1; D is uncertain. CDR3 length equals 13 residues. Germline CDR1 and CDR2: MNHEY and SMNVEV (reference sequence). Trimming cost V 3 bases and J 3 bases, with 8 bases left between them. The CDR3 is CASSFLGDTEAFF. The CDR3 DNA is TGTGCCAGCAGTTTTTTGGGCGACACTGAAGCTTTCTTT.

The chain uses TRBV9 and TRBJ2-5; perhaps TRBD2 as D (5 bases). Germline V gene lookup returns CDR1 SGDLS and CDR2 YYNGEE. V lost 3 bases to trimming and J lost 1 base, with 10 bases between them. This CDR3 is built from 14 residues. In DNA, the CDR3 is TGTGCCAGCAGCGACGGACTCCTCCAAGAGACCCAGTACTTC. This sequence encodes CASSDGLLQETQYF.

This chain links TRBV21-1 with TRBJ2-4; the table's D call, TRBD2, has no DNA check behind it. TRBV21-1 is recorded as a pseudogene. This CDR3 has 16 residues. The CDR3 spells CASSNRLWLAKNIQYF. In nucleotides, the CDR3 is TGTGCCAGCAGCAACCGACTATGGCTAGCCAAAAACATTCAGTACTTC.

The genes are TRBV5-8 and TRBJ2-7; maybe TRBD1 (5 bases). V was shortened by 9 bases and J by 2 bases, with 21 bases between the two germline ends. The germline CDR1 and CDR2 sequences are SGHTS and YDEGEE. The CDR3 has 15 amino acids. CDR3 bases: TGTGCCACTCTTACCAGAAGGGGCAACCCCTACGAGCAGTACTTC. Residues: CATLTRRGNPYEQYF.

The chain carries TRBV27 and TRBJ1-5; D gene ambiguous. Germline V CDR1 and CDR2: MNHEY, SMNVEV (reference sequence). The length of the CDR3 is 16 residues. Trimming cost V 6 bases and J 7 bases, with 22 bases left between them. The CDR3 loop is CASRSYSGGSHQPQHF. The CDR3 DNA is TGTGCCAGCAGAAGCTATAGTGGAGGGAGCCACCAGCCCCAGCATTTT.

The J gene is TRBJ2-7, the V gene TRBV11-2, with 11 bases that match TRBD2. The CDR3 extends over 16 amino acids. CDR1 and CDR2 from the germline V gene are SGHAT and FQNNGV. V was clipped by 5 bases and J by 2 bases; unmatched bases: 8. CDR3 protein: CASSTRLAGITYEQYF. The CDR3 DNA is TGTGCCAGCAGCACCAGACTAGCGGGAATCACCTACGAGCAGTACTTC. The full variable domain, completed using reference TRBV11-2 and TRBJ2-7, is EAGVAQSPRYKIIEKRQSVAFWCNPISGHATLYWYQQILGQGPKLLIQFQNNGVVDDSQLPKDRFSAERLKGVDSTLKIQPAKLEDSAVYLCASSTRLAGITYEQYFGPGTRLTVT.

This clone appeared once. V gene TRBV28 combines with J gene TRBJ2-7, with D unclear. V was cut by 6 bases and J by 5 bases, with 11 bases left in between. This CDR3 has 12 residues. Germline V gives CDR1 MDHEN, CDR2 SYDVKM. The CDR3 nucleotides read TGTGCCAGCAGCTTCGATACCCACGAGCAGTACTTC. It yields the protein CASSFDTHEQYF.

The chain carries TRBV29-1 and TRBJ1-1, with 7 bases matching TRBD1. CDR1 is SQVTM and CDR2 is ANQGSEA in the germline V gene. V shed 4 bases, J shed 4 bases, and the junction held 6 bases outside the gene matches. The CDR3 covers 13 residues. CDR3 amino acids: CSVAFQGVTEAFF. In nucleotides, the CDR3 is TGCAGCGTTGCCTTTCAGGGGGTCACTGAAGCTTTCTTT. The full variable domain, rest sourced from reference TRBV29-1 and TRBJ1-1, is SAVISQKPSRDICQRGTSLTIQCQVDSQVTMMFWYRQQPGQSLTLIATANQGSEATYESGFVIDKFPISRPNLTFSTLTVSNMSPEDSSIYLCSVAFQGVTEAFFGQGTRLTVV.

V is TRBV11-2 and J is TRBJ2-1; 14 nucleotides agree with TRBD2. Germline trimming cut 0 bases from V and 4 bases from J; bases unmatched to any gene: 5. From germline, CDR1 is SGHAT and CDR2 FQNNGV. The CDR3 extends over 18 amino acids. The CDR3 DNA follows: TGTGCCAGCAGCTTAGATCAGGGACTAGCGGGAGTGTACAATGAGCAGTTCTTC. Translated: CASSLDQGLAGVYNEQFF.

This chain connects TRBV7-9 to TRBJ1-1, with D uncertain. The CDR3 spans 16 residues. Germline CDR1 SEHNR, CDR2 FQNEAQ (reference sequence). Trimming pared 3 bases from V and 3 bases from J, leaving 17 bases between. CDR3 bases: TGTGCCAGCAGCTTCGGCTTCGGGCGTGGGGACACTGAAGCTTTCTTT. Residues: CASSFGFGRGDTEAFF.

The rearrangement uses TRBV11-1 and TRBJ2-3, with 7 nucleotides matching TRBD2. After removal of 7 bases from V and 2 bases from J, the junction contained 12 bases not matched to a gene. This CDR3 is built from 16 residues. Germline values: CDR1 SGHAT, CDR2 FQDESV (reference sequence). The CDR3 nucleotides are TGTGCCAGCACAACGGTGGCGGGAGTATTCACAGATACGCAGTATTTT. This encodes CASTTVAGVFTDTQYF.

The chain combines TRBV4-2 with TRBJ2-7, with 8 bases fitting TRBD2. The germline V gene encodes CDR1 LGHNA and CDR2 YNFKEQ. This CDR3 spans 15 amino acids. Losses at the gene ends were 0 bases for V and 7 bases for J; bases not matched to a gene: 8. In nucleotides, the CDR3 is TGTGCCAGCAGCCAAGATCTGTGGCTAGCGGGTGAGCAGTACTTC. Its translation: CASSQDLWLAGEQYF.

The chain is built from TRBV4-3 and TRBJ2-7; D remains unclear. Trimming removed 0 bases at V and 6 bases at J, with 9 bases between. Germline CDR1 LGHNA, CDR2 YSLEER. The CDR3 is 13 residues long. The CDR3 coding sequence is TGCGCCAGCAGCCAAGAGAATGGGGTCGAGCAGTACTTC. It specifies CASSQENGVEQYF.

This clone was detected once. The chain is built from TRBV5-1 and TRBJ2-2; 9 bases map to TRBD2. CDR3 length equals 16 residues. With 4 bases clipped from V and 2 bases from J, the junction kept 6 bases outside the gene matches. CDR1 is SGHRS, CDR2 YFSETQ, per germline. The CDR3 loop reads CASSHSSGTNTGELFF. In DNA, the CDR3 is TGCGCCAGCAGCCACTCTAGCGGGACAAACACCGGGGAGCTGTTTTTT.